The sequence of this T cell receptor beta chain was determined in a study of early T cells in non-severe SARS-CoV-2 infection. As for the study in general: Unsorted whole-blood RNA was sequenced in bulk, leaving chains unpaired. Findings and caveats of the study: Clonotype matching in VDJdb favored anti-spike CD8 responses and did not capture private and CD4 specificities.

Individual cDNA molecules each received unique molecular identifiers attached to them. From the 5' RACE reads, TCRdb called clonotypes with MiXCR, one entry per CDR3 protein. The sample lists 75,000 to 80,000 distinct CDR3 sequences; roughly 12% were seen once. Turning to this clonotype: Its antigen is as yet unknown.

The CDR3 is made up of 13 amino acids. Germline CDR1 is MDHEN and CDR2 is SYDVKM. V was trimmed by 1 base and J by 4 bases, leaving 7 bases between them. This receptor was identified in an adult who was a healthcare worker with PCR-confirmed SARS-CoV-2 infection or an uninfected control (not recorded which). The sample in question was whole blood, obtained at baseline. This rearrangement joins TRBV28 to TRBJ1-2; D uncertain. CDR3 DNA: TGTGCCAGCAGTTTATCCAGCATCTATGGCTACACCTTC. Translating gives CASSLSSIYGYTF.